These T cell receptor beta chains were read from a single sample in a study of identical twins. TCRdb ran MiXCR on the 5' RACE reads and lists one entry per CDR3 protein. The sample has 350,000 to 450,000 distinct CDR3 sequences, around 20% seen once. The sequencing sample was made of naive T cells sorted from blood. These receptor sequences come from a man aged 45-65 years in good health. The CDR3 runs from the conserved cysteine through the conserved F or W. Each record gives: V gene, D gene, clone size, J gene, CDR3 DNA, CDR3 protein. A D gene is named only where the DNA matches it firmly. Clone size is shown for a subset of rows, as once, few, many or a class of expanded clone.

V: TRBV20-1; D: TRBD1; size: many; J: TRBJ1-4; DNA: TGCAGTGCTCGCAACAGGGGGCTCGGTGAAAAACTGTTTTTT; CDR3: CSARNRGLGEKLFF
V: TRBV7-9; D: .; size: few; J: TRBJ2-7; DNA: TGTGCCAGCAGCTTCCACAGGTACGAGCAGTACTTC; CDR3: CASSFHRYEQYF
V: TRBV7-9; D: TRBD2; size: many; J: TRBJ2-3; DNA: TGTGCCAGCAGCAGCAGACTAGCGGGGATCACAGATACGCAGTATTTT; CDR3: CASSSRLAGITDTQYF
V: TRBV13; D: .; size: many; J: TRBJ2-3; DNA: TGTGCCAGCAGCTTCAGGGCTAGGGATACGCAGTATTTT; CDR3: CASSFRARDTQYF
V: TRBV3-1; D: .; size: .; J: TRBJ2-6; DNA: TGTGCCAGCAGCCAAGGGACAGCTGGGGCCAACGTCCTGACTTTC; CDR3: CASSQGTAGANVLTF
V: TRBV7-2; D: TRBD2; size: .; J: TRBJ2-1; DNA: TGTGCCAGCAGCTTAGAGTGGGGACTAGCCTTAAATGAGCAGTTCTTC; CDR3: CASSLEWGLALNEQFF
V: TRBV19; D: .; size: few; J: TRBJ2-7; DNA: TGTGCCAGTAGTACCCGGACAGGAGGGTGGGAGCAGTACTTC; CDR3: CASSTRTGGWEQYF
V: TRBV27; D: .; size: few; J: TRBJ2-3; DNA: TGTGCCAGCAGTTTATGGCAGGGAAGCACAGATACGCAGTATTTT; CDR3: CASSLWQGSTDTQYF
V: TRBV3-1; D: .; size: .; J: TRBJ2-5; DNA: TGTGCCAGCAGAAGAAGCCTAGAATGGGCCCAGTACTTC; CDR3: CASRRSLEWAQYF
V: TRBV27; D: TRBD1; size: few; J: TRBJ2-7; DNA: TGTGCCAGCACGTACGGGACCGGGACAGGGGGCTACGAGCAGTACTTC; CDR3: CASTYGTGTGGYEQYF
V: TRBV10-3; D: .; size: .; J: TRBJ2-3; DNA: TGTGCCATCAGGGGGACAACCACAGATACGCAGTATTTT; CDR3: CAIRGTTTDTQYF
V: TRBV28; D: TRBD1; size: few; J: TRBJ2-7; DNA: TGTGCCAGCAGTGGCCAGGACAGGAGGTTCTCCTACGAGCAGTACTTC; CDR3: CASSGQDRRFSYEQYF
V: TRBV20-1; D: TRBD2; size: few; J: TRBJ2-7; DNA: TGCAGTGCTAGAGCCTCTAGCGGGAGTATCTACGAGCAGTACTTC; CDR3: CSARASSGSIYEQYF
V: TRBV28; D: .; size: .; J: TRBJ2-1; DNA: TGTGCCAGTACTCCGGGGCACTACAATGAGCAGTTCTTC; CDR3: CASTPGHYNEQFF
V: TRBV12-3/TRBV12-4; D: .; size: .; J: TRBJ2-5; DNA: TGTGCCAGCAGTTGGAGTGCACGGGAGACCCAGTACTTC; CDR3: CASSWSARETQYF
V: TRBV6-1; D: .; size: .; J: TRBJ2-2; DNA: TGTGCCAGCACCCCTAGCGGGACAGGGACCACCGGGGAGCTGTTTTTT; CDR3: CASTPSGTGTTGELFF
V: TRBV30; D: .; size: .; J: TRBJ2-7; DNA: TGTGCTACGCGGCCTTACTCCTACGAGCAGTACTTC; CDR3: CATRPYSYEQYF
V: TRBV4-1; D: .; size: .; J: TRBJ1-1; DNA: TGCGCCAGCAGCCAACCGGGGGACACACCTCACACTGAAGCTTTCTTT; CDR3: CASSQPGDTPHTEAFF
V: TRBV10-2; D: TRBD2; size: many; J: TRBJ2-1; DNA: TGCGCCAGCACTGCTAGCGGCAATGAGCAGTTCTTC; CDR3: CASTASGNEQFF
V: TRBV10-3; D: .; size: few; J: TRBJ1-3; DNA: TGTGCCGCCGTCCCCAACAGGCTGCCTTCTGGAAACACCATATATTTT; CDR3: CAAVPNRLPSGNTIYF
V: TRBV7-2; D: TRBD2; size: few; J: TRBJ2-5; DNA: TGTGCCAGCATGACCAGCGGGGCGACCGATTTCGTGGAGACCCAGTACTTC; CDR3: CASMTSGATDFVETQYF
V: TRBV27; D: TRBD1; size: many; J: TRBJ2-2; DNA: TGTGCCAGCAGCTACTCCCGGGCAGGGGGGAACACCGGGGAGCTGTTTTTT; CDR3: CASSYSRAGGNTGELFF